This record concerns one T cell receptor (beta chain) sequence. Its antigen is not yet known. Within one base of it there is no much larger clone, and no base qualities were kept. The data belong to a study of T cell changes during pregnancy in multiple sclerosis (dated by TCRdb to between 2018 and 2021). Background on the whole study: The study examined how the T cell repertoire changed over the course of pregnancy in women with multiple sclerosis.

Libraries were built with the immunoSEQ multiplex PCR assay. The immuneACCESS repertoire file appears here via TCRdb, limited to in-frame rearrangements. These files lack a portion of the clones; in checked studies, under half of the deficit traces to unresolved V genes, and the cause of the others is not known. This sample has about 42,000 clones in its table, and approximately 91% of those were observed once. Clones ranked in the top ten supply approximately 2% of the sample. Trimming at the junction amounts to 1 base on V and 7 bases on J, and the germline ends lie 7 bases apart. The CDR3 covers 13 residues, taking in both the cysteine and the phenylalanine. Just the 39-base CDR3 DNA is kept, in frame starting at base 1. CDR1 KGHSY and CDR2 FQNENV were looked up in the germline V gene.

The sequenced sample was CD4+ T cells from peripheral blood mononuclear cells, obtained after pregnancy. The rearrangement joined TRBV16 to TRBJ1-4; the D gene assignment is ambiguous. The sequence was obtained from a female donor in good health, enrolled as a control in a pregnancy study. CDR3 sequence: CASSQWAGEKLFF. DNA sequence: TGTGCCAGCAGCCAATGGGCGGGTGAAAAACTGTTTTTT.